Given below is one T cell receptor beta chain in context. The data stem from a study of shared T cell receptors in the human thymus. This CDR3 is 14 amino acids long. V gave up 7 bases and J gave up 6 bases, with 19 bases separating them. In germline, CDR1 is LGHNT, CDR2 FRNRAP. The repertoire was sequenced with immunoSEQ multiplex PCR; TCRdb's copy has only in-frame clones and lacks some. The table records about 500,000 clones, about 84% of them present only once. This sample was shared with a second study, whose subject was human thymus T cells. That report notes: Surgeons resected thymus tissue during corrective heart surgery. Apparent skewing of V and J gene usage characterized both thymic and blood repertoires. Overlap was high between thymic repertoires from unrelated individuals, as reported in related research.

The chain joins TRBV12-5 to TRBJ2-7; D not certain. The receptor was derived from a boy under two years old with a congenital heart defect. The sequencing sample was made of thymocytes. The CDR3 bases are TGTGCTAGTGAAGGCCCTACTCGGCCAGGCGAGCAGTACTTC. It is translated as CASEGPTRPGEQYF.